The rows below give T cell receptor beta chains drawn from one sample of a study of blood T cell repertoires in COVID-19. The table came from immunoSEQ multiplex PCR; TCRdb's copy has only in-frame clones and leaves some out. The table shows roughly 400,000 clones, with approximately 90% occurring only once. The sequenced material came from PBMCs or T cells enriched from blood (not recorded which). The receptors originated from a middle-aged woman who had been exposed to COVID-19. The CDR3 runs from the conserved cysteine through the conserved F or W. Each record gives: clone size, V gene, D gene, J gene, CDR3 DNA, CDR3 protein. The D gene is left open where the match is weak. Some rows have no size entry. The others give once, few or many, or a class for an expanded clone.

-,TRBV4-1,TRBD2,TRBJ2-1,TGCGCCAGCAGCCAATCTAGCGGGAGGATTAGGAATGAGCAGTTCTTC,CASSQSSGRIRNEQFF
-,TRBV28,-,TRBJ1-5,TGTGCCGCCGGGAGACAGACGAATCAGCCCCAGCATTTT,CAAGRQTNQPQHF
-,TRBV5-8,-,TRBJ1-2,TGTGCCAGCACCACGTGGGGGGTCTATGGCTACACCTTC,CASTTWGVYGYTF
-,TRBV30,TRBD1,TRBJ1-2,TGTGCCTGGAGAAGGAGACAGGGGTATAGGGGCTACACCTTC,CAWRRRQGYRGYTF
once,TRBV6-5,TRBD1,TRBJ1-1,TGTGCCAGCAGTTACCAGGGGGCGATCGCCACTGAAGCTTTCTTT,CASSYQGAIATEAFF
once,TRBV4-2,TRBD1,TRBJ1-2,TGTGCCAGCAGCCTTGGGACAGGGGGTATATTGGATGGCTACACCTTC,CASSLGTGGILDGYTF
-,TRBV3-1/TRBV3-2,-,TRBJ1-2,TGTGCCAGCAGCCAAGATGGGGGAGGTAACTATGGCTACACCTTC,CASSQDGGGNYGYTF
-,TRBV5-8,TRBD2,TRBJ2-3,TGTGCCAGCAGCTTTCCTAGCGGGAGGGCCACAGATACGCAGTATTTT,CASSFPSGRATDTQYF
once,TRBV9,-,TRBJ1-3,TGTGCCAGCAGCGTGTCGAAGGTGGGGGCCGGAAACACCATATATTTT,CASSVSKVGAGNTIYF
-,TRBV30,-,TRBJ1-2,TGTGCCTGGAGTGTGGTTGGACTAGCTAACTATGGCTACACCTTC,CAWSVVGLANYGYTF
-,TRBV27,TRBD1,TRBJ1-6,TGTGCCAGCAGCTCCCGGGCCATGACAGGGACTTATAATTCACCCCTCCACTTT,CASSSRAMTGTYNSPLHF
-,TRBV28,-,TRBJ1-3,TGTGCCAGCAGACCTCAACAGGGAGGGAACACCATATATTTT,CASRPQQGGNTIYF
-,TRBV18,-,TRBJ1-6,TGTGCCAGCTCACCCGCCAGCTCCTATAATTCACCCCTCCACTTT,CASSPASSYNSPLHF